These 9 T cell receptor beta chains were sequenced from one sample in a study of blood T cell repertoires in COVID-19. Assay: immunoSEQ multiplex PCR; the TCRdb copy retains only in-frame clones and omits some. The table lists a few hundred thousand clones, around nine tenths of them singletons. The sequencing input was peripheral blood. The origin of the receptors is a woman aged 30 to 39 with COVID-19, enrolled during active disease.

This chain connects TRBV7-2 to TRBJ2-2; 11 bases align to TRBD2. With 6 bases clipped from V and 7 bases from J, the junction kept 10 bases outside the gene matches. The CDR3 is 16 residues long. Germline assignment: CDR1 SGHTA and CDR2 FQGNSA. CDR3 residues: CASRRGLAASFGELFF. The DNA for the CDR3 is TGTGCCAGCAGACGGGGACTAGCGGCAAGTTTCGGGGAGCTGTTTTTT.

V usage is TRBV19 and J usage is TRBJ1-1, with D maybe TRBD1 (5 bases). Germline CDR1 LNHDA, CDR2 SQIVND (reference sequence). This CDR3 has 16 residues. Deletions cut 0 bases from V and 2 bases from J, with 13 bases between. DNA for the CDR3: TGTGCCAGTAGTATAGATGGACAATGGAGCAACACTGAAGCTTTCTTT. Protein sequence: CASSIDGQWSNTEAFF.

The chain carries TRBV5-1 and TRBJ2-1; 9 bases are a match to TRBD2. J was trimmed by 0 bases and V by 3 bases; bases with no gene match: 4. The CDR3 consists of 16 residues. The V gene's germline CDR1 is SGHRS and CDR2 YFSETQ. CDR3: CASSWSGRSSYNEQFF. In DNA, the CDR3 is TGCGCCAGCAGCTGGAGCGGGAGGAGCTCCTACAATGAGCAGTTCTTC.

The chain joins TRBV28 to TRBJ2-5; maybe TRBD1 (6 bases). The germline V and J ends were trimmed by 6 bases and 5 bases, with 19 bases remaining between them. This CDR3 spans 15 amino acids. Germline V gene lookup returns CDR1 MDHEN and CDR2 SYDVKM. The CDR3 DNA reads TGTGCCAGCAGCCCGGTTATGACAGGAGCCGAGACCCAGTACTTC. It encodes CASSPVMTGAETQYF.

This clone showed up just once. The J gene is TRBJ2-1, the V gene TRBV7-3; TRBD2 agrees at 8 bases. CDR1 and CDR2 from the germline V gene are SGHTA and FQGTGA. The CDR3 loop spans 16 amino acids. The J segment lost 2 bases and the V segment lost 1 base, leaving 4 bases of the junction unmatched. The CDR3 loop reads CASSLSGGRTYNEQFF. The CDR3 DNA follows: TGTGCCAGCAGCTTAAGTGGCGGGAGGACCTACAATGAGCAGTTCTTC.

J is TRBJ1-1 and V is TRBV7-6; 7 bases match TRBD1. Trimming took 8 bases from V and 8 from J; bases not matched to a gene: 5. CDR3 length: 11 residues. Germline CDR1 and CDR2: SGHVS and FNYEAQ. CDR3 DNA: TGTGCCAGCTCCTCCAGGGGGGAAGCTTTCTTT. Translation gives CASSSRGEAFF.

The CDR3 sequence is CASSLGQSGAGELFF. The CDR3 bases are TGTGCCAGCAGCTTAGGCCAATCAGGGGCCGGGGAGCTGTTTTTT. The chain combines TRBV11-2 with TRBJ2-2; D is perhaps TRBD1 (6 bases). The CDR3 spans 15 residues. The V end lost 1 base, the J end lost 6 bases, and 12 bases lay between the germline ends. Germline CDR1 SGHAT, CDR2 FQNNGV.

The chain joins TRBV27 to TRBJ1-1; D might be TRBD1 (5 bases). Germline V lookup: CDR1 MNHEY, CDR2 SMNVEV (reference sequence). The length of the CDR3 is 14 residues. V lost 5 bases to trimming and J lost 5 bases, with 15 bases between them. Here the CDR3 DNA reads TGTGCCAGCAGTCCCACGGGGGTGTGGACTGAAGCTTTCTTT. It translates to CASSPTGVWTEAFF.

The chain is built from TRBV27 and TRBJ1-1, with 8 nucleotides matching TRBD1. J gave up 3 bases and V 6 bases, and 6 bases lay outside the gene matches. The length of the CDR3 is 14 residues. The germline V gene encodes CDR1 MNHEY and CDR2 SMNVEV (reference sequence). The CDR3 sequence: CASREGQAHTEAFF. CDR3 in DNA: TGTGCCAGCAGGGAGGGACAGGCCCACACTGAAGCTTTCTTT.